A selection of T cell receptor beta chains follows, all from one sample in a study of blood T cell repertoires in COVID-19. Profiled with immunoSEQ multiplex PCR; TCRdb holds only in-frame clones, not every one. The table lists a few hundred thousand clones, roughly 86% of them singletons. Specimen: peripheral blood. These receptors originate from a woman aged 25 to 45 with COVID-19, enrolled during active disease. Both conserved end residues are part of each CDR3. The D gene is left open where the match is weak. Only part of the rows carry a size: once, few, many, or a class if the clone is expanded.

v_gene,j_gene,d_gene,abundance,CDR3nt,CDR3aa
TRBV7-9,TRBJ1-1,.,few,TGTGCCAGCAGCTACACCGGGGGGAACACTGAAGCTTTCTTT,CASSYTGGNTEAFF
TRBV6-5,TRBJ1-5,.,.,TGTGCCAGTCAGACAGATTCTCAGCCCCAGCATTTT,CASQTDSQPQHF
TRBV5-6,TRBJ2-7,.,.,TGTGCCAGCAGGACGGGGAATTCCTACGAGCAGTACTTC,CASRTGNSYEQYF
TRBV30,TRBJ1-1,TRBD1,.,TGTGCCTGGACTCACGGGACAGGGTATGGAGCCACTGAAGCTTTCTTT,CAWTHGTGYGATEAFF
TRBV13,TRBJ1-4,TRBD1,.,TGTGCCAGCAGCATGCGACAGGGCGGTAGTGAAAAACTGTTTTTT,CASSMRQGGSEKLFF
TRBV20-1,TRBJ2-5,.,.,TGCAGTGCTAGTTATAGAGAACCCGTGCAAGAGACCCAGTACTTC,CSASYREPVQETQYF
TRBV29-1,TRBJ2-5,TRBD1,few,TGCAGCCTCGGGACAGTCGAGACCCAGTACTTC,CSLGTVETQYF
TRBV7-8,TRBJ2-5,TRBD1,.,TGTGCCAGCAGCTTCGGGACAGACCAAGAGACCCAGTACTTC,CASSFGTDQETQYF
TRBV5-1,TRBJ2-7,.,.,TGCGCCAGCAGCTTGATCGGGAGCTCATACGAGCAGTACTTC,CASSLIGSSYEQYF
TRBV30,TRBJ2-2,.,.,TGTGCCTGGGTGGGAGCGACTAGTTTCACCGGGGAGCTGTTTTTT,CAWVGATSFTGELFF
TRBV2,TRBJ1-5,.,.,TGTGCCAGCACTGACAGTAAATATCAGCCCCAGCATTTT,CASTDSKYQPQHF
TRBV24-1,TRBJ2-1,TRBD2,.,TGTGCCACCAGTGACCCCCAGTCCCCCAGTAGCGGGATATCCTACAATGAGCAGTTCTTC,CATSDPQSPSSGISYNEQFF